The 5 T cell receptor beta chains below come from one sample, sequenced in a study of cytomegalovirus exposure and HLA in healthy donors. The PCR contained 60 Vbeta and 13 Jbeta primers. Produced via immunoSEQ multiplex PCR; TCRdb's table is partial and in-frame only. This sample's clone table lists 35,000 to 50,000 clones. What was sequenced was PBMCs. The receptor set was obtained from a male donor in good health and CMV-seronegative.

The rearrangement uses TRBV11-2 and TRBJ1-2; TRBD1 matches 7 bases. This CDR3 comprises 16 residues. J was trimmed by 7 bases and V by 4 bases; bases with no gene match: 15. CDR1 is SGHAT, CDR2 FQNNGV, per germline. Written as DNA, the CDR3 is TGTGCCAGCAGCTCAGGAGGGCAGACAGGGATCACTGGCTACACCTTC. As protein: CASSSGGQTGITGYTF.

This chain links TRBV6-1 with TRBJ1-6; TRBD1 aligns across 7 bases. CDR1 MNHNS and CDR2 SASEGT come from the germline V gene. The ends lost 8 bases at V and 10 bases at J; junction bases unmatched: 14. There are 15 residues in the CDR3. The CDR3 region is CASGLVEGAESPLHF. CDR3 DNA: TGTGCCAGCGGATTGGTAGAGGGGGCCGAGTCACCCCTCCACTTT.

By frequency, this clone is medium-sized. The chain links TRBV7-9 to TRBJ2-3; the match to TRBD1 covers 7 bases. The V gene's germline CDR1 is SEHNR and CDR2 FQNEAQ (reference sequence). This CDR3 contains 15 residues. V trimming: 4 bases; J trimming: 6 bases; junction bases outside the gene matches: 10. In DNA, the CDR3 is TGTGCCAGCAGCTCCCCCGGGACAGTCGTTGATACGCAGTATTTT. Translating gives CASSSPGTVVDTQYF.

This chain uses TRBV25-1 with TRBJ2-7, with 8 positions matching TRBD1. CDR3 size: 15 residues. V shed 3 bases and J 2 bases; nucleotides not matched to a gene: 6. Germline V lookup: CDR1 MGHDK, CDR2 SYGVNS. DNA for the CDR3: TGTGCCAGCAGTGACCGGGACAGGCCCCCCTACGAGCAGTACTTC. This sequence encodes CASSDRDRPPYEQYF.

The J gene is TRBJ1-1, the V gene TRBV18, with TRBD1 identical over 8 bases. The trim removed 4 bases at V and 3 bases at J, leaving 4 bases unmatched. This CDR3 spans 14 amino acids. Germline loops: CDR1 KGHSH, CDR2 LQKENI. CDR3 sequence (DNA): TGTGCCAGCTCACAATACAGGGGGGACACTGAAGCTTTCTTT. Translating gives CASSQYRGDTEAFF.